This T cell receptor (beta chain) appears in the sequencing data of a study of molecular identifiers for immune sequencing clone quantification. CDR3 length equals 14 residues. After removal of 6 bases from V and 5 bases from J, the junction contained 7 bases not matched to a gene. This clonotype was observed at least ten times. Its cognate antigen is unknown. Investigators produced naive CD8 libraries from around 20,000 to 1,000,000 sorted cells, drawing on 10%, 30% or 50% RNA. Naive CD8 T cells were FACS-sorted by CD8+CD4-CCR7+CD45RA+ markers. Bulk TCR library preparation followed previously described methods with listed TCR primers. Each CDR3 protein is one row after TCRdb ran MiXCR on the PCR reads. The sample yields some 320,000 distinct CDR3 sequences, 20% to 25% seen once. General observations from the study: Over 99% of effector molecules, yet under 1% of naive-cell molecules, were held by clones above 20 RNA copies.

The TCR originated in a human donor in good health. Some libraries in this study had Jurkat cell RNA spiked in. V gene TRBV12-3 or TRBV12-4 combines with J gene TRBJ1-1; 9 bases are shared with TRBD1. The source material was naive CD8+ T cells from blood, with Jurkat cell RNA spiked in. Specified subset: FACS-sorted CD8+CD4-CCR7+CD45RA+ naive T cells. The DNA for the CDR3 is TGTGCCAGCAGACCGACAGGGGGTTGGACTGAAGCTTTCTTT. Translated, it gives CASRPTGGWTEAFF.